This T cell receptor (beta chain) derives from a study of shared clonotypes between healthy human individuals (dated by TCRdb to 2020 to 2022). At the level of the whole study: A couple of women and three men aged 18 to 49 years were included in the cohort. To increase sequencing depth and limit assay-specific biases, different laboratories used diverse techniques to prepare libraries and sequence TCR repertoires. The study deeply sequenced blood TCR repertoires of about five healthy adults to estimate repertoire size and the extent of clonotype sharing between individuals. For each donor, CD4 naive and CD4 memory were each run on three plates, CD8 naive on two plates, and CD8 memory on one plate. Each donor's leukapheresis produced roughly between roughly 0.94 and 9.5 billion PBMCs.

TCR CDR3 regions were amplified from genomic DNA by multiplex PCR using the deep immunoSEQ assay. Extracted genomic DNA from each cell subset was spread evenly across all wells of several immunoSEQ 96-well plates, with each plate serving as a replicate. Each replicate PCR for sorted subsets received approximately 220 ng genomic DNA, equal to roughly 30,000 T cell genomes. Purified libraries were quantified with a Qubit 3.0 fluorometer, sized on a Bioanalyzer 2100, and re-quantified with the KAPA Library Quantification kit. Every immunoSEQ 96-well plate was sequenced on a separate single-read 150-cycle Illumina NextSeq 550 flow cell. Under the source paper's analysis protocol: Because the immunoSEQ output held only junctional sequences and lacked quality scores, the filtering could not match the filtering applied to full-length reads. To assign V/J genes and CDR3, sequences were annotated using PyIR, a Python wrapper for IgBLAST v1.9, with IMGT germline references. Reads with weak V/J assignments (E-value above 1e-6), missing CDR3, stop codons, out-of-frame junctions, or ambiguous translated residues were removed. V3J clonotypes were defined as sequences sharing an identical inferred V gene, J gene, and CDR3 amino acid sequence. Percentage overlap between repertoires was calculated by dividing the number of shared unique clonotypes by the size of the smaller repertoire. Richness of each repertoire was evaluated using RTK rarefaction, the Chao1 estimator, and Recon v2.1 estimates of unobserved clonotypes. Generation probabilities were computed with OLGA for all TCRbeta clonotypes obtained by the gDNA method from a handful of donors. The table was pulled from immuneACCESS by TCRdb, which kept in-frame rearrangements only. Such tables lose some clones; where checked, under half of the loss comes from unresolved V genes, and the rest has no known cause. D and trimming were read from the DNA, whereas the V and J calls and clone size are those reported in that table. The sample yields some 580,000 clones; 95% to 98% were counted once. The leading ten clones occupy 0.25% to 0.35% of the sample.

Study-level results and caveats: Sampling was restricted to blood, and TCR repertoires in tissues likely differ from the TCR repertoires found in blood. Larger estimated clonotype richness was generally found for naive subsets than for memory subsets. Higher generation probabilities were observed for clonotypes shared by all four sorted-subset donors than for non-shared clonotypes. The small number of donors limited the genetic and exposure-history diversity represented. Pairwise subsampling indicated that sequencing depth was expected to affect the degree of clonotype sharing among donors. Across four donors, roughly 5.1% of naive CD4, roughly 3.5% of naive CD8, around 2.1% of memory CD4, and 0.3% to 0.45% of memory CD8 clonotypes were shared. Incomplete sequencing was indicated by rarefaction of sorted-subset datasets, despite the large sequencing depth.

CDR1 is given as WNHNN and CDR2 as SYGVQD, both from the germline V gene (reference sequence). The CDR3 measures 17 amino acids from cysteine to phenylalanine. Just the 51-base CDR3 DNA is kept, in frame starting at base 1. V is trimmed back by 3 bases and J by 3 bases, and the junction contains 10 bases that no gene match accounts for. CD8 naive samples consisted of CD45RO-negative cells that were positively selected for CCR7, yielding a CD45RA+CCR7+ population without TemRA cells. The donors were healthy, HIV-negative adults who had no recently reported acute infections or vaccinations. All donors were Caucasian adults living in Nashville, Tennessee, USA. Blood was collected by leukapheresis, and PBMCs were isolated by Ficoll-Histopaque density gradient centrifugation and then cryopreserved in liquid nitrogen vapor phase. Analytical flow cytometry was used to check the purity and quantity of every magnetically sorted T cell population. Each sorted fraction had its genomic DNA isolated and then quantified by UV absorbance on a Nanodrop 2000c.

As for this clone: There is no known antigen for this receptor. Base quality data are lacking; no much larger clone is found one base away.

In this chain, TRBV10-1 is recombined with TRBJ1-5, with 8 middle bases fitting TRBD1. Specimen: naive CD8+ T cells sorted from blood. The cell subset or site tag for this specimen amounts to: CD45RA+CCR7+. The source is a man aged 30 to 39 in good health. The CDR3 protein sequence reads: CASSDGGRQGLNQPQHF. The bases read TGCGCCAGCAGTGACGGCGGGAGACAGGGGCTCAATCAGCCCCAGCATTTT.